The 29 T cell receptor beta chains given below trace back to one sample, sequenced in a study of cytomegalovirus exposure and HLA in healthy donors (dated by TCRdb to the late 2010s). The library was made by the immunoSEQ multiplex PCR assay. A mixture of 60 forward primers for TCR Vbeta segments and 13 reverse primers for TCR Jbeta segments was used in the multiplex PCR. TCRdb holds this immuneACCESS table with in-frame rearrangements only. Some clones are missing; in checked studies, unresolved V genes explain under half, and the rest has no known cause. The sample includes 130,000 to 150,000 clones, with less than 85% observed a single time. The top ten clones comprise approximately 4% of the sample. Sequencing input: PBMCs. The receptors come from a man aged 18 to 30 in good health and CMV-seropositive.

The DNA of the CDR3 is TGTGCCAGCCGCTTCCATGACTTGGCGAGCGGTGCAGAGACCCAGTACTTC. Amino acid sequence: CASRFHDLASGAETQYF. The chain carries TRBV27 and TRBJ2-5, with D maybe TRBD2 (5 bases). Germline V gene sequence: CDR1 MNHEY, CDR2 SMNVEV (reference sequence). With 8 bases removed from V and 4 bases from J, the gap between germline ends came to 26 bases. The CDR3 consists of 17 residues.

This sequence joins TRBV4-3 and TRBJ2-1; D not certain. The CDR3 is made up of 14 amino acids. V lost 0 bases, J lost 8 bases, and 11 bases lay in between. Germline V gives CDR1 LGHNA, CDR2 YSLEER. For the CDR3, the DNA is TGCGCCAGCAGCCAAGAGGCTAGATCGCATGAGCAGTTCTTC. The encoded protein is CASSQEARSHEQFF.

This chain joins TRBV13 and TRBJ1-6; TRBD1 aligns across 9 bases. Germline V gene sequence: CDR1 PRHDT, CDR2 FYEKMQ (reference sequence). J gave up 3 bases and V 5 bases, and 2 bases lay outside the gene matches. CDR3 length equals 15 residues. The CDR3 is CASSMGQGYNSPLHF. The DNA of the CDR3 is TGTGCCAGCAGCATGGGACAGGGCTATAATTCACCCCTCCACTTT.

The chain uses TRBV28 and TRBJ1-2, with TRBD1 identical over 7 bases. The germline CDR1 and CDR2 sequences are MDHEN and SYDVKM. The CDR3 runs to 14 residues. Losses at the gene ends were 6 bases for V and 2 bases for J; bases not matched to a gene: 6. The CDR3 DNA reads TGTGCCAGCAGCCCAGGACAGGACAACTATGGCTACACCTTC. Its translation is CASSPGQDNYGYTF.

The rearrangement joins TRBV28 to TRBJ2-3, with D possibly TRBD1 on 5 matching bases. Germline V CDR1 and CDR2: MDHEN, SYDVKM. There are 15 residues in the CDR3. Between the trimmed V and J ends, which lost 5 bases and 6 bases, there was a span of 18 bases. The CDR3 DNA reads TGTGCCAGCAGTCGGTACAGGTTCGTAATGGATACGCAGTATTTT. Its protein product is CASSRYRFVMDTQYF.

This clone was seen just once. This CDR3 reads CASSLVLAGFPGTGELFF. CDR3 in DNA: TGTGCCAGCAGCTTAGTTCTAGCGGGATTCCCCGGAACCGGGGAGCTGTTTTTT. The chain has TRBV7-3 and TRBJ2-2; TRBD2 aligns across 9 bases. Trimming removed 2 bases from V and 5 bases from J; junction bases left unmatched: 12. CDR3 length equals 18 residues. Germline lookup yields CDR1 SGHTA and CDR2 FQGTGA. The full variable domain, rest sourced from reference TRBV7-3 and TRBJ2-2, is GAGVSQTPSNKVTEKGKYVELRCDPISGHTALYWYRQSLGQGPEFLIYFQGTGAADDSGLPNDRFFAVRPEGSVSTLKIQRTERGDSAVYLCASSLVLAGFPGTGELFFGEGSRLTVL.

This rearrangement joins TRBV9 to TRBJ1-3, with D possibly matching TRBD1 (6 bases). The germline V gene encodes CDR1 SGDLS and CDR2 YYNGEE. V lost 0 bases, J lost 4 bases, and 11 bases lay in between. The CDR3 is 15 residues long. CDR3 protein: CASSVEGGTGNTIYF. The CDR3 DNA reads TGTGCCAGCAGCGTAGAGGGGGGGACAGGAAACACCATATATTTT.

This clone was seen more than once but under ten times. The rearrangement uses TRBV28 and TRBJ1-1; D is undetermined. The CDR3 is made up of 11 amino acids. With 5 bases removed from V and 7 bases from J, the gap between germline ends came to 8 bases. Germline values: CDR1 MDHEN, CDR2 SYDVKM. Here the CDR3 reads CASSLRDEAFF. The CDR3 DNA sequence: TGTGCCAGCAGTCTCCGGGATGAAGCTTTCTTT. Full variable domain (remainder filled in from reference TRBV28 and TRBJ1-1): DVKVTQSSRYLVKRTGEKVFLECVQDMDHENMFWYRQDPGLGLRLIYFSYDVKMKEKGDIPEGYSVSREKKERFSLILESASTNQTSMYLCASSLRDEAFFGQGTRLTVV.

J is TRBJ1-1 and V is TRBV5-5; no clear D gene. The CDR3 runs 12 residues. Per the germline V gene, CDR1 is SGHKS and CDR2 is YYEKEE (reference sequence). V was clipped by 1 base and J by 6 bases, with 7 bases between them. Here the CDR3 DNA reads TGTGCCAGCAGCTTGTTCTTCCCTGAAGCTTTCTTT. This encodes CASSLFFPEAFF.

A single count supports this clone. CDR3 nucleotide sequence: TGTGCCAGCAGCTTAGGAGTGTCCCCCACCGGGGAGCTGTTTTTT. Translated: CASSLGVSPTGELFF. The V call is TRBV7-2, the J call TRBJ2-2, with D uncertain. The germline gives CDR1 SGHTA, CDR2 FQGNSA. V lost 1 base and J 4 bases, leaving 10 bases between the germline ends. This CDR3 is built from 15 residues.

V and J are TRBV6-6 and TRBJ1-5, with D possibly being TRBD1 (5 bases). This CDR3 has 16 amino acids. The germline CDR1 and CDR2 sequences are MNHNY and SVGAGI (reference sequence). V lost 6 bases and J lost 1, with 16 bases in between. CDR3 sequence (DNA): TGTGCCAGCAGACGGGAGGGGTTAAGCAGCAATCAGCCCCAGCATTTT. Its translation is CASRREGLSSNQPQHF.

The genes are TRBV6-6 and TRBJ2-7, with 7 nucleotides matching TRBD1. The V gene end was trimmed by 3 bases and the J gene end by 2 bases; junction bases not matched to a gene: 4. This CDR3 has 14 amino acids. Germline-derived CDR1 and CDR2 are MNHNY and SVGAGI (reference sequence). The CDR3 loop reads CASSYGQGAYEQYF. The CDR3 DNA is TGTGCCAGCAGTTATGGGCAGGGGGCCTACGAGCAGTACTTC.

The CDR3 here is CASSAGGGQGTYEQYF. The CDR3 DNA reads TGCGCCAGCAGCGCGGGGGGTGGGCAGGGGACCTACGAGCAGTACTTC. The chain joins TRBV5-1 to TRBJ2-7, with 8 nucleotides matching TRBD2. The CDR3 loop spans 16 amino acids. The germline V gene encodes CDR1 SGHRS and CDR2 YFSETQ. J lost 2 bases, V lost 4 bases, and 11 bases had no gene match.

This rearrangement joins TRBV5-4 to TRBJ1-1; D might be TRBD1 (5 bases). The CDR3 covers 14 residues. The germline V gene encodes CDR1 SGHNT and CDR2 YYREEE (reference sequence). Trimming pared 0 bases from V and 4 bases from J, leaving 10 bases between. CDR3 in amino acids: CASSLDQGGTEAFF. DNA for the CDR3: TGTGCCAGCAGCTTGGATCAGGGTGGCACTGAAGCTTTCTTT.

The DNA of the CDR3 is TGTGCCAGCATGGCAGGGAGGGCCGGGGAGCTGTTTTTT. This codes for CASMAGRAGELFF. This chain uses TRBV2 with TRBJ2-2, with 7 bases matching TRBD2. Germline V gives CDR1 SNHLY, CDR2 FYNNEI. This CDR3 spans 13 amino acids. Germline trimming cut 7 bases from V and 6 bases from J; bases unmatched to any gene: 5.

The CDR3 nucleotides read TGTGCCAGCAACCGGGGGGCGGGGCAAGAGACCCAGTACTTC. Translated, it gives CASNRGAGQETQYF. The chain carries TRBV5-4 and TRBJ2-5, with D perhaps TRBD2 (7 bases). Germline V lookup: CDR1 SGHNT, CDR2 YYREEE (reference sequence). The CDR3 loop spans 14 amino acids. Trimming removed 6 bases from V and 2 bases from J, with 14 bases in between. The full variable domain, completed using reference TRBV5-4 and TRBJ2-5, is ETGVTQSPTHLIKTRGQQVTLRCSSQSGHNTVSWYQQALGQGPQFIFQYYREEENGRGNFPPRFSGLQFPNYSSELNVNALELDDSALYLCASNRGAGQETQYFGPGTRLLVL.

This clone came up once. This chain links TRBV7-2 with TRBJ2-2, with a tentative D call TRBD1 (5 bases). V lost 10 bases, J lost 5 bases, and 17 bases lay in between. Germline V gene data show CDR1 as SGHTA and CDR2 as FQGNSA. This CDR3 has 14 residues. The CDR3 loop reads CATAKGFATGELFF. CDR3 sequence (DNA): TGTGCCACGGCCAAGGGGTTTGCAACCGGGGAGCTGTTTTTT.

CDR3 in amino acids: CATHRQGAAGNTIYF. The CDR3 nucleotides are TGCGCCACCCATCGACAGGGGGCTGCTGGAAACACCATATATTTT. The chain has TRBV10-2 and TRBJ1-3; TRBD1 matches at 10 bases. V shed 10 bases and J 2 bases; nucleotides not matched to a gene: 8. The CDR3 covers 15 residues. From germline, CDR1 is WSHSY and CDR2 SAAADI.

Only one count was recorded for this clone. This chain connects TRBV28 to TRBJ1-2; the D gene is possibly TRBD1 (5 bases). This CDR3 comprises 13 residues. V was trimmed by 6 bases and J by 2 bases, leaving 10 bases between them. Germline V gene sequence: CDR1 MDHEN, CDR2 SYDVKM. CDR3 residues: CASSTRGNYGYTF. The CDR3, as DNA: TGTGCCAGCAGCACTCGGGGGAACTATGGCTACACCTTC.

This rearrangement joins TRBV29-1 to TRBJ2-7; D may be TRBD1 (5 bases). This CDR3 is built from 13 residues. V gave up 5 bases and J gave up 2 bases, with 13 bases separating them. In germline, CDR1 is SQVTM, CDR2 ANQGSEA. This chain's CDR3 is CSVTLDIAYEQYF. DNA of the CDR3: TGCAGCGTTACCCTGGACATAGCCTACGAGCAGTACTTC.

The V and J genes are TRBV14 and TRBJ2-3; tentative D call: TRBD1 (6 bases). Trimming cost V 0 bases and J 2 bases, with 18 bases left between them. The V gene's germline CDR1 is SGHDN and CDR2 FVKESK. CDR3 length: 18 residues. The CDR3 DNA reads TGTGCCAGCAGCCAAGACCCGGACAGAGGGAAATTCACAGATACGCAGTATTTT. As protein: CASSQDPDRGKFTDTQYF.

The chain recombines TRBV28 with TRBJ2-7; TRBD1 aligns across 8 bases. V dropped 3 bases and J dropped 3; count of bases not matched to a gene: 4. The CDR3 contains 14 residues. Germline V lookup: CDR1 MDHEN, CDR2 SYDVKM. CDR3 in DNA: TGTGCCAGCAGTTTCCCAGGGGGCGTCTACGAGCAGTACTTC. Encoded protein: CASSFPGGVYEQYF.

V usage is TRBV9 and J usage is TRBJ2-4, with D possibly matching TRBD2 (6 bases). Germline CDR1 is SGDLS and CDR2 is YYNGEE. V was clipped by 3 bases and J by 0 bases, with 10 bases between them. This CDR3 region has 15 residues. CDR3 sequence: CASSGGGVAKNIQYF. In DNA form, the CDR3 reads TGTGCCAGCAGCGGGGGCGGGGTAGCCAAAAACATTCAGTACTTC.

V and J are TRBV5-1 and TRBJ1-2; D not certain. The germline V gene has CDR1 SGHRS and CDR2 YFSETQ. The CDR3 extends over 15 amino acids. Between the trimmed V and J ends, which lost 3 bases and 0 bases, there was a span of 12 bases. The CDR3 here is CASSSFSRSNYGYTF. CDR3 sequence (DNA): TGCGCCAGCAGCTCCTTCTCCAGGTCTAACTATGGCTACACCTTC.

The rearrangement uses TRBV27 and TRBJ1-2; possibly TRBD1 for D (6 bases). CDR1 and CDR2 (germline): MNHEY, SMNVEV (reference sequence). This CDR3 is 13 amino acids long. Trimming took 0 bases from V and 8 from J, leaving 10 bases between them. CDR3 DNA: TGTGCCAGCAGTTTATCTGAGACAGGAGGCTACACCTTC. Its protein product is CASSLSETGGYTF.

The J gene is TRBJ2-3, the V gene TRBV10-3, with D perhaps matching TRBD2 (6 bases). Per germline, CDR1 ENHRY and CDR2 SYGVKD. This CDR3 is built from 12 residues. Between the trimmed V and J ends, which lost 9 bases and 4 bases, there was a span of 11 bases. CDR3 sequence (DNA): TGTGCCATATCTTGGGGGGCAGATACGCAGTATTTT. As protein: CAISWGADTQYF.

The sample holds a few counts of this clone. The V gene is TRBV28, the J gene TRBJ1-1; D is undetermined. This CDR3 is 14 amino acids long. Germline V gene data show CDR1 as MDHEN and CDR2 as SYDVKM. V gave up 3 bases and J gave up 7 bases, with 15 bases separating them. The CDR3 here is CASSFSRFDGEAFF. The CDR3 nucleotides are TGTGCCAGCAGTTTCTCGCGGTTCGACGGTGAAGCTTTCTTT.

The chain carries TRBV29-1 and TRBJ2-5, with unresolved D. The CDR3 is 10 residues long. Germline V CDR1 and CDR2: SQVTM, ANQGSEA. Trimming removed 0 bases at V and 10 bases at J, with 6 bases between. CDR3 coding DNA: TGCAGCGTTGAAGATCTTAGCCAGTACTTC. Residues: CSVEDLSQYF. Supplemented by reference TRBV29-1 and TRBJ2-5, the full variable domain reads SAVISQKPSRDICQRGTSLTIQCQVDSQVTMMFWYRQQPGQSLTLIATANQGSEATYESGFVIDKFPISRPNLTFSTLTVSNMSPEDSSIYLCSVEDLSQYFGPGTRLLVL.

The CDR3 nucleotides are TGTGCCAGCAGAAGACAGGGCAATCAGCCCCAGCATTTT. Protein product: CASRRQGNQPQHF. The chain is built from TRBV2 and TRBJ1-5, with D tentatively TRBD1 (6 bases). This CDR3 is 13 amino acids long. The V end was cut by 6 bases, the J end by 2 bases, with 8 bases between. Germline V gene sequence: CDR1 SNHLY, CDR2 FYNNEI.